The clone carrying this T cell receptor beta chain has only a few counts. Preparation of the TCRbeta library involved a method that used unique molecular identifiers. TCRdb redid the calling of the PCR reads with MiXCR, one entry per CDR3 protein. The sample shows approximately 400,000 distinct CDR3 sequences, 15% to 20% of them seen only once. This specimen comes from a study of T-cell reconstitution after alpha-beta-depleted transplantation in children. This CDR3 region has 17 residues. Per the germline V gene, CDR1 is LGHDT and CDR2 is YNNKEL (reference sequence). Trimming took 2 bases from V and 0 from J, leaving 17 bases between them.

Sample: PBMCs, mostly from graft donor cells, taken 360 days after TCRalphabeta/CD19-depleted stem cell transplant. The origin of this receptor is a boy younger than two who had a stem cell transplant for Wiskott-Aldrich syndrome, so the T cells may come from the graft donor. V gene TRBV3-1 combines with J gene TRBJ2-7, with D unresolved. CDR3: CASSQNQAGLLSYEQYF. CDR3 DNA: TGTGCCAGCAGCCAAAACCAGGCAGGCCTTCTCTCCTACGAGCAGTACTTC.